Sequencing of this T cell receptor beta chain was carried out in a study of blood T cell repertoires in COVID-19. This clone was recorded only once. Data came from immunoSEQ multiplex PCR; TCRdb stores just in-frame clones and leaves some out. The sample contains 300,000 or so clones, around 86% of which appear only once. The CDR3 consists of 14 residues. CDR1 is LNHDA, CDR2 SQIVND, per germline (reference sequence). Trimming left V 7 bases short and J 5 bases short, with 15 bases between. This clonotype originated in a woman between 40 and 55 years old with acute COVID-19. The sample comprised PBMCs or T cells enriched from blood (not recorded which). This sequence joins TRBV19 and TRBJ1-5; D perhaps matches TRBD1 (6 bases). In DNA form, the CDR3 reads TGTGCCAGTATCGAAACAGGGTATTATCAGCCCCAGCATTTT. Translation gives CASIETGYYQPQHF. Complete variable domain (other parts from reference TRBV19 and TRBJ1-5): DGGITQSPKYLFRKEGQNVTLSCEQNLNHDAMYWYRQDPGQGLRLIYYSQIVNDFQKGDIAEGYSVSREKKESFPLTVTSAQKNPTAFYLCASIETGYYQPQHFGDGTRLSIL.